This TCR beta chain was captured in a study of T cell responses to AZD1222 COVID-19 vaccine. The wider study: Whether given at about 4 or about 12 weeks, second doses were pooled. Study results and caveats: Baseline serology detected seropositivity in only 5 or 6 AZD1222 recipients.

As concerns this clone: The target antigen is unknown.

Only in-frame clones appear in the TCRdb table, and some are missing; sequencing was by immunoSEQ multiplex PCR. Among about 150,000 clones listed, approximately 90% were seen once. The CDR3 has 12 residues. V was clipped by 4 bases and J by 8 bases; unmatched bases: 4. In germline, CDR1 is LGHNT, CDR2 FRNRAP. The sequence derives from an adult in good health. The chain couples TRBV12-5 to TRBJ1-2; 7 bases match TRBD1. Sequencing was performed on peripheral blood, taken on day 0 of AZD1222 vaccination. The CDR3 reads CASGSGGWGYTF. In DNA form, the CDR3 reads TGTGCTAGTGGTTCAGGGGGATGGGGCTACACCTTC.